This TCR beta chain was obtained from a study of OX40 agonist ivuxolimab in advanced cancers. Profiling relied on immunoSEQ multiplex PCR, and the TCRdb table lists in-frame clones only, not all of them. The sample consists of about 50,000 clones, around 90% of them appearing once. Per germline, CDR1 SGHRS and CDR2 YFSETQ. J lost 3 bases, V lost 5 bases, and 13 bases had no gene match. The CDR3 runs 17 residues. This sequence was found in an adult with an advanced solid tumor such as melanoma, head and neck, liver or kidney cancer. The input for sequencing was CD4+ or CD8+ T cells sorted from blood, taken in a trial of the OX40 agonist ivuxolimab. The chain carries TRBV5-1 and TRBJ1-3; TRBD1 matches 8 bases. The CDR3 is CASSSQSGGRDGNTIYF. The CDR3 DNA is TGCGCCAGCAGTTCACAATCAGGGGGCAGAGATGGAAACACCATATATTTT.